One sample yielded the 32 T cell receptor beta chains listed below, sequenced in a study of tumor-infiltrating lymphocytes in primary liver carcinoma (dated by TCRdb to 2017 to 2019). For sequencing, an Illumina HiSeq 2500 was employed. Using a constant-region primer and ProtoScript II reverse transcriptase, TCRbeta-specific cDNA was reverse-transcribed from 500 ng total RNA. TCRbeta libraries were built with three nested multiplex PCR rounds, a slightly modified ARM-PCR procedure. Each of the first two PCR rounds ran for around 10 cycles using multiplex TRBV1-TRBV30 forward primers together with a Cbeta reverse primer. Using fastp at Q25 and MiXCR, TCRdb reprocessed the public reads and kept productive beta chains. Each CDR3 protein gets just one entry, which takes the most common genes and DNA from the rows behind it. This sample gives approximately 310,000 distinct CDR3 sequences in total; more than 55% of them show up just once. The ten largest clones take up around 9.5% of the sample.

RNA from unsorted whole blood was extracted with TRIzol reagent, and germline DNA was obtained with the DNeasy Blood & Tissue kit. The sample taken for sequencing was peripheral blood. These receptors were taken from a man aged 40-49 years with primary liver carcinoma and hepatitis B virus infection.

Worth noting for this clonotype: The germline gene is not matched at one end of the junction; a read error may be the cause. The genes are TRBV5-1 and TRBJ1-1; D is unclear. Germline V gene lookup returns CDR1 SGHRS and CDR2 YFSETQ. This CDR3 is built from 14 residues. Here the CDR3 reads CDSSLTVVNTEAFF. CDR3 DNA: TGCGACAGCAGCTTAACTGTCGTGAACACTGAAGCTTTCTTT.

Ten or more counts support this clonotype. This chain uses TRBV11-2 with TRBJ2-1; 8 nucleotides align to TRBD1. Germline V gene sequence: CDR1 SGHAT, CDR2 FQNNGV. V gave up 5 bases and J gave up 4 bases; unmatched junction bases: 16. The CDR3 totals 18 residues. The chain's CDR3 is CASSPWFLQGANYNEQFF. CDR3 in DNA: TGTGCCAGCAGCCCATGGTTCTTGCAGGGGGCTAATTACAATGAGCAGTTCTTC.

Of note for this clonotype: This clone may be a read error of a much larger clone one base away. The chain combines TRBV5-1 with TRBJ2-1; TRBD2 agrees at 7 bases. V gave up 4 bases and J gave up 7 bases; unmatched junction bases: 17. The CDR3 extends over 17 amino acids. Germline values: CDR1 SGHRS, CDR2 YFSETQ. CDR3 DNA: TGCGCCAGCAGCCACGGAGGAAGCGGGATTTGTGTTAATGAGCAGTTCTTC. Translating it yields CASSHGGSGICVNEQFF.

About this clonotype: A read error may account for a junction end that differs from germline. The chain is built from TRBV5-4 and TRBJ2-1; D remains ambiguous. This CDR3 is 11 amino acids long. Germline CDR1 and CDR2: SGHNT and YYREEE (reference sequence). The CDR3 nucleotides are TGTGCCATCAGCTTCTACAATGAGCAGTTCTTC. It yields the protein CAISFYNEQFF. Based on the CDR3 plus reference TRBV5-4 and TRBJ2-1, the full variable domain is ETGVTQSPTHLIKTRGQQVTLRCSSQSGHNTVSWYQQALGQGPQFIFQYYREEENGRGNFPPRFSGLQFPNYSSELNVNALELDDSALYLCAISFYNEQFFGPGTRLTVL.

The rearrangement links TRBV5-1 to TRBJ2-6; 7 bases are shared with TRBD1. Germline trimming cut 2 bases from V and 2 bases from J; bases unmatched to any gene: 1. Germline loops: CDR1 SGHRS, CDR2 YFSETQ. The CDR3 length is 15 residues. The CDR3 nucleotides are TGCGCCAGCAGCTTTACAGGGGCTGGGGCCAACGTCCTGACTTTC. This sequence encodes CASSFTGAGANVLTF.

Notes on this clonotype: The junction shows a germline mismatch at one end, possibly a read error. The DNA for the CDR3 is TGCTCCAGCAGCTTGGGCGGACAGGGGGTGAATGAGCAGTTCTTC. Translating it yields CSSSLGGQGVNEQFF. V usage is TRBV5-1 and J usage is TRBJ2-1; 10 positions agree with TRBD1. CDR1 is SGHRS and CDR2 is YFSETQ in the germline V gene. The CDR3 is 15 amino acids.

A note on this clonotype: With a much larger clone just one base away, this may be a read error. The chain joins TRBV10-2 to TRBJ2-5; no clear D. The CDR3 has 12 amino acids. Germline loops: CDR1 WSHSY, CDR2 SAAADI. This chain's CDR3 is CANSEFQETQYF. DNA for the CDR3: TGCGCCAACAGTGAGTTTCAAGAGACCCAGTACTTC.

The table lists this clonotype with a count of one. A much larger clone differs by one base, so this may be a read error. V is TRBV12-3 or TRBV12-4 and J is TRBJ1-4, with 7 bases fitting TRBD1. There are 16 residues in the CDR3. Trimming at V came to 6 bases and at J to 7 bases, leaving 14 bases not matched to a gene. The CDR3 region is CASRQPTGTEVEKLFF. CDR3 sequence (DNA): TGTGCCAGCAGGCAGCCCACCGGGACAGAGGTTGAAAAACTGTTTTTT.

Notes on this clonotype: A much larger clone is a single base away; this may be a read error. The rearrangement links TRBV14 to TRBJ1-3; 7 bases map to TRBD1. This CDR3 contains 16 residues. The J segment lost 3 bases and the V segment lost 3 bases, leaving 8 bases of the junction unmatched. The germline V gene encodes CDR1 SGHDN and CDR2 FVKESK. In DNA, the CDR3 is TGTGCCAGCAGCCATCTCGAACAGGGGATTGGAAACACCATATATTTT. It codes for CASSHLEQGIGNTIYF.

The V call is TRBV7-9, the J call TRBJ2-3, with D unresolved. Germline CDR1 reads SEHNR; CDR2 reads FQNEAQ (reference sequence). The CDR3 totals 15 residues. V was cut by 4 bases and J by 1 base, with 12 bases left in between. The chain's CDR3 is CASSSKAFRTDTQYF. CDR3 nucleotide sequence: TGTGCCAGCAGCTCGAAGGCATTCCGCACAGATACGCAGTATTTT.

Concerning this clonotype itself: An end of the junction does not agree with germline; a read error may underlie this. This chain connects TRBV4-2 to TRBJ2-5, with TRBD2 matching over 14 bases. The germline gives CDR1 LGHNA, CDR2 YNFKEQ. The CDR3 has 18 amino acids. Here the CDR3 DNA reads TGTGCCAGTAGCCTAACGACTAGCGGGAGGGCCGACTCGGAGACCCAGTACTTC. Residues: CASSLTTSGRADSETQYF.

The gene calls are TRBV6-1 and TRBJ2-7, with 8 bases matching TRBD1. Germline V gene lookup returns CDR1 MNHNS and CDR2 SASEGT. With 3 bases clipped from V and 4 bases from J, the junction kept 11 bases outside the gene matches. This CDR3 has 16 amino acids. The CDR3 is CASSDAATGVRYEQYF. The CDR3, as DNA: TGTGCCAGCAGTGATGCGGCGACAGGGGTGAGGTACGAGCAGTACTTC.

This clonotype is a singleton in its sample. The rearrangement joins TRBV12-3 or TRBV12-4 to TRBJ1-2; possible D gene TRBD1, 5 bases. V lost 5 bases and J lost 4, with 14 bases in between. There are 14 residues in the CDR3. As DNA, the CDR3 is TGTGCCAGCAGTATATTCGACGGGGCCTATGGCTACACCTTC. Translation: CASSIFDGAYGYTF.

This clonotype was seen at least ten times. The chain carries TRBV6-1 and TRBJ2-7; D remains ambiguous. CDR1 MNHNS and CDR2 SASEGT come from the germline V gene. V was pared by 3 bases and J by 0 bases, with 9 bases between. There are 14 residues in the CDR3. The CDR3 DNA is TGTGCCAGCAGTGATACCTGGAGCTCCTACGAGCAGTACTTC. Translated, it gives CASSDTWSSYEQYF.

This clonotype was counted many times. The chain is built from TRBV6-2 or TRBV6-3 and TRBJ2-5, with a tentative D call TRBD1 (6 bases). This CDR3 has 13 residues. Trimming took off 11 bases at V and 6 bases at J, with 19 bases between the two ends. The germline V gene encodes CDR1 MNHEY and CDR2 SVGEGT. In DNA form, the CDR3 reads TGTGCCGCGCAGTACAGGGCAGGGAAGACCCAGTACTTC. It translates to CAAQYRAGKTQYF.

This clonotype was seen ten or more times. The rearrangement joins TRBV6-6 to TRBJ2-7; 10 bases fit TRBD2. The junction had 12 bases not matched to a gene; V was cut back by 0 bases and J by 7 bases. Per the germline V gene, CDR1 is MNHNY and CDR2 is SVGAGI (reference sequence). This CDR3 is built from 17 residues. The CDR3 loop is CASSYSSAGGPGVEQYF. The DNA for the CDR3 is TGTGCCAGCAGTTACTCGTCAGCGGGAGGGCCGGGAGTAGAGCAGTACTTC.

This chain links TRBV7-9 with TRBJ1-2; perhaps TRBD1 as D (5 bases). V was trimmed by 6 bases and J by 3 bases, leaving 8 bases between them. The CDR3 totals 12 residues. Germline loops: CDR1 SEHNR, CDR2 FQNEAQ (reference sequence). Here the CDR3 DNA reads TGTGCCAGCAGTTACAGGTACTATGGCTACACCTTC. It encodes CASSYRYYGYTF. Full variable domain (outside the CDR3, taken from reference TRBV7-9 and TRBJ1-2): DTGVSQNPRHKITKRGQNVTFRCDPISEHNRLYWYRQTLGQGPEFLTYFQNEAQLEKSRLLSDRFSAERPKGSFSTLEIQRTEQGDSAMYLCASSYRYYGYTFGSGTRLTVV.

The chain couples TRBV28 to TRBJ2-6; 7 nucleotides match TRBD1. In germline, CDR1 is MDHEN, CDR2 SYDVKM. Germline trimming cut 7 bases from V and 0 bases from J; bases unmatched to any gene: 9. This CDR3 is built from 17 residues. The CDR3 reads CASIKARDSSGANVLTF. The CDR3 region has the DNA TGTGCCAGCATCAAAGCCCGGGACAGCTCTGGGGCCAACGTCCTGACTTTC.

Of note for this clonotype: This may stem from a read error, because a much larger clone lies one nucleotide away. This CDR3 is CASSYRGDIGELFF. DNA for the CDR3: TGTGCCAGCAGTTACAGGGGGGACATCGGGGAGCTGTTTTTT. The chain combines TRBV6-2 or TRBV6-3 with TRBJ2-2; D possibly uses TRBD1 or TRBD2 (6 bases each). The V end lost 2 bases, the J end lost 7 bases, and 11 bases lay between the germline ends. The CDR3 consists of 14 residues. Germline assignment: CDR1 MNHEY and CDR2 SVGEGT.

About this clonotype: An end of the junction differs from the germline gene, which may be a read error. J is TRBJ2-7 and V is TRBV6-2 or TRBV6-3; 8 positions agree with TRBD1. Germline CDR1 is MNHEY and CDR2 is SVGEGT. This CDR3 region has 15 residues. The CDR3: CASSTLRTGIHEHYF. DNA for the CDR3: TGTGCCAGCAGTACCCTCAGGACAGGGATTCATGAGCACTACTTC.

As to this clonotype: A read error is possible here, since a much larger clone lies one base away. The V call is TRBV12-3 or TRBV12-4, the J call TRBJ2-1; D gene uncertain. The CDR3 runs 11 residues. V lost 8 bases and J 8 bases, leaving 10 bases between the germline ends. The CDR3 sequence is CASRIADEQFF. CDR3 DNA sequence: TGTGCCAGCCGCATAGCTGATGAGCAGTTCTTC.

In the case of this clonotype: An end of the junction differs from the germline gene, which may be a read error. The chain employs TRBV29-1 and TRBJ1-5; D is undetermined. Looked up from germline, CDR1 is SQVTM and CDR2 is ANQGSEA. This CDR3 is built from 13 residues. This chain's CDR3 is CSVGGTSSQSQHF. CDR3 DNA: TGCAGCGTTGGGGGAACGAGCAGTCAGTCCCAGCATTTT.

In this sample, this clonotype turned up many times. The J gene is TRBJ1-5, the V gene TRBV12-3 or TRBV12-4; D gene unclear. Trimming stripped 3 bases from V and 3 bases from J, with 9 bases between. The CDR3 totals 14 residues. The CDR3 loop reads CASSLSDTNQPQHF. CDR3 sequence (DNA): TGTGCCAGCAGTTTGTCAGATACCAATCAGCCCCAGCATTTT.

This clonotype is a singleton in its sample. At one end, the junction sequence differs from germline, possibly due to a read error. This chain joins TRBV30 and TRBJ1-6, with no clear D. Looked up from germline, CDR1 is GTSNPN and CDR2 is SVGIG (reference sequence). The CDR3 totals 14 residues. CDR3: CALSGHTRNSPLHF. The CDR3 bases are TGTGCCTTGAGTGGGCATACGAGGAATTCACCCCTCCACTTT.

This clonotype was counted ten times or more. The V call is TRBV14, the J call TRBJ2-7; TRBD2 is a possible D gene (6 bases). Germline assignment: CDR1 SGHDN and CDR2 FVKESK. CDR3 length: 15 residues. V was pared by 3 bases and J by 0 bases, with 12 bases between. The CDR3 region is CASSHEVGLSYEQYF. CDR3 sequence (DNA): TGTGCCAGCAGCCATGAGGTGGGACTCTCCTACGAGCAGTACTTC.

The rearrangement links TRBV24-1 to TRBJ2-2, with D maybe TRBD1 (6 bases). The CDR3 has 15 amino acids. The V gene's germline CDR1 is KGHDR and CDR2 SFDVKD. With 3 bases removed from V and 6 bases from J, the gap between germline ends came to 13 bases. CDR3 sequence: CATSDTRGSAGELFF. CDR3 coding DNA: TGTGCCACCAGTGATACCAGGGGTAGTGCCGGGGAGCTGTTTTTT.

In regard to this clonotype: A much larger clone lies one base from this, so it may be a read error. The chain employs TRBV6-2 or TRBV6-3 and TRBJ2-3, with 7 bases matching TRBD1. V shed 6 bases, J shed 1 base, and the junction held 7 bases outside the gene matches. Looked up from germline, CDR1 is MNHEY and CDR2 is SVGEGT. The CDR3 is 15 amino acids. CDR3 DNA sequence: TGTGCCAGCAGATGGACAGGCTCTGGCACAGATACGCAGTATTTT. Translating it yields CASRWTGSGTDTQYF.

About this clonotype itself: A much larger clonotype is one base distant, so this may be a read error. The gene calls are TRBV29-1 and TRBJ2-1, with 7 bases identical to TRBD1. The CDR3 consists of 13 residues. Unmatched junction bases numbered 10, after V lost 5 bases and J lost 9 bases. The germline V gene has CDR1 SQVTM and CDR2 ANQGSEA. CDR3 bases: TGCAGCGTTCCGGGACAGAGCGATGCTGAGCAGTTCTTC. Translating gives CSVPGQSDAEQFF.

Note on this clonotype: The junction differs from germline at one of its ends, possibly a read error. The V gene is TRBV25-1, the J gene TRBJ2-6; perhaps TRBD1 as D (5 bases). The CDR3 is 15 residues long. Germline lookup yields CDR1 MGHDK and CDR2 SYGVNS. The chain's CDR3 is CASSDRYSGANVLTF. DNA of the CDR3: TGTGCCAGCAGTGACAGATACTCTGGGGCCAACGTCCTGACATTC.

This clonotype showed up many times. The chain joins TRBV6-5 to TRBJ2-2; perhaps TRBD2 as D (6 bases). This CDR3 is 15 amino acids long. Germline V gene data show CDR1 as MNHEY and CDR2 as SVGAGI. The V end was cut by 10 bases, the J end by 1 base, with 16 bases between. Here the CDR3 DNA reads TGTGCCACCCAGACCGGGGGATTGAACACCGGGGAGCTGTTTTTT. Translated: CATQTGGLNTGELFF.

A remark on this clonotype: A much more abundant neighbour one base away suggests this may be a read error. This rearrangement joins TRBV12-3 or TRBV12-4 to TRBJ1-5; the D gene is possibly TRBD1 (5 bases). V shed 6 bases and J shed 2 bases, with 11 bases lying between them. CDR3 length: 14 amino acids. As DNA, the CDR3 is TGTGCCAGCAGGAGGGGAAAGGGCAATCAGCCCCAGCATTTT. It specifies CASRRGKGNQPQHF.

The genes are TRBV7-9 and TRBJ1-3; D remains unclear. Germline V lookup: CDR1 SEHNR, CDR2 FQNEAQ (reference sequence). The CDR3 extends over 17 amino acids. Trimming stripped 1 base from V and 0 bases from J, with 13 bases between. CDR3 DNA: TGTGCCAGCAGCTTAGGACCAACACCCTACTCTGGAAACACCATATATTTT. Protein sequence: CASSLGPTPYSGNTIYF.